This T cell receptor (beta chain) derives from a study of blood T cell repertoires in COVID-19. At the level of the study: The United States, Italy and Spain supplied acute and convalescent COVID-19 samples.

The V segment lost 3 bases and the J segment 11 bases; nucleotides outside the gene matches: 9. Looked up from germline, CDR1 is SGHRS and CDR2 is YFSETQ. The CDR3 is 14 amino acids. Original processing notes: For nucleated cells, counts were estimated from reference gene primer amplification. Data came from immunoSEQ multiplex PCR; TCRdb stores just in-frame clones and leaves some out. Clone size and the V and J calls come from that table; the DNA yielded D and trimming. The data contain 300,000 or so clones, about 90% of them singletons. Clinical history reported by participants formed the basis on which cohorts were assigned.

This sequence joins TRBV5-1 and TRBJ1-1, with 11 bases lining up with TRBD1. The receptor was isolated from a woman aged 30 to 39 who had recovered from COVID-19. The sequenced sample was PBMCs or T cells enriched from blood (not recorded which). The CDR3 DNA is TGCGCCAGCAGCTCGGACAGGGGGCGCACAATGGCTTTCTTT. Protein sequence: CASSSDRGRTMAFF.